These 2 T cell receptor beta chains came from one sample sequenced in a study of regulatory T cells in long-lasting Graves disease. In building TCR beta libraries, iRepertoire HTBI primers were used together with Arm-PCR of CDR3 regions. Each CDR3 protein is one row after TCRdb ran MiXCR on the multiplex PCR reads. The table has approximately 540,000 distinct CDR3 sequences, 12% seen once. Time point indicated: newly diagnosed GD, antithyroid drugs for less than 3 months. PBMCs provided the RNA from which the TCR library was made. These records were also assigned to another study, of T cells in Graves' hyperthyroidism and ophthalmopathy.

This material consisted of peripheral blood mononuclear cells (PBMCs), taken at new diagnosis, from a patient treated with antithyroid drugs. The receptor source for this set is a woman in her twenties or thirties with Graves disease.

The V and J genes are TRBV28 and TRBJ1-2; D is uncertain. Trimming shortened V by 6 bases and J by 2 bases, and 25 bases separated the two germline ends. In germline, CDR1 is MDHEN, CDR2 SYDVKM. The CDR3 sequence is 18 residues long. The CDR3 sequence is CASRDPSFRTVPNYGYTF. CDR3 nucleotides: TGTGCCAGCAGAGACCCTTCTTTCCGGACCGTACCAAACTATGGCTACACCTTC.

This clonotype was counted at least ten times. The gene calls are TRBV27 and TRBJ2-6; TRBD1 agrees at 8 bases. V was pared by 3 bases and J by 2 bases, with 6 bases of the junction left unmatched. The germline V gene encodes CDR1 MNHEY and CDR2 SMNVEV (reference sequence). The CDR3 runs to 17 residues. The CDR3 DNA follows: TGTGCCAGCAGTTTTGTGACAGGGGTAACTGGGGCCAACGTCCTGACTTTC. Its translation is CASSFVTGVTGANVLTF.